A selection of T cell receptor beta chains follows, all from one sample in a study of blood T cells in healthy people across ages. MiXCR was run by TCRdb on the 5' RACE reads, yielding one entry per CDR3 protein. Among 910,000 or so distinct CDR3 sequences listed, just over 50% were seen once. The sample consisted of blood. These receptors all come from an older woman in good health. Each CDR3 is given with its conserved first and last residue. D genes are given only for firm matches. Rows give clone size only sometimes, using once, few, many, or a class for an expanded clone.

J | V | D | size | DNA | CDR3
TRBJ1-2 | TRBV20-1 | TRBD1 | - | TGCAGTGCTAGAGATAGGGGGCAGGGGGGCTATGGCTACACCTTC | CSARDRGQGGYGYTF
TRBJ2-5 | TRBV9 | - | - | TGTGCCAGCAGCGTAGCCGGCGGGACCGTTCGAGGGACCCAGTACTTC | CASSVAGGTVRGTQYF
TRBJ1-5 | TRBV21-1 | - | - | TGTGCCAGCAGCAAAGAGTTCAGGACAGGGATACAGCCCCAGCATTTT | CASSKEFRTGIQPQHF
TRBJ2-3 | TRBV29-1 | - | few | TGCAGCGTTGAAGGACCGCCTAACAGATGGAGTAGCACAGATACGCAGTATTTT | CSVEGPPNRWSSTDTQYF
TRBJ2-5 | TRBV4-3 | - | - | TGCGCCAGCAGCCAAGGGAAACAGGGTCTCTACGTGCAGTACTTC | CASSQGKQGLYVQYF
TRBJ2-1 | TRBV11-1 | - | - | TGTGCCAGCAGCTTTCCCGGGATCTCGTACAATGAGCAGTTCTTC | CASSFPGISYNEQFF
TRBJ2-7 | TRBV20-1 | - | few | TGCAGTGCTAGTGAGGGTGGGAGTGGTTCCTACGAGCAGTACTTC | CSASEGGSGSYEQYF
TRBJ1-2 | TRBV3-1 | - | - | TGTGCCAGCAGCCAAGAGGGCCGACCGGATGGCTACACCTTC | CASSQEGRPDGYTF
TRBJ2-7 | TRBV27 | - | few | TGTGCCAGCAGGAGGGTGAGCGGTGGCCCTGGCGAGCAGTACTTC | CASRRVSGGPGEQYF
TRBJ2-4 | TRBV5-1 | TRBD1 | - | TGCGCCAGCAGCGTCGGGACAGGGGTGACCAAAAACATTCAGTACTTC | CASSVGTGVTKNIQYF
TRBJ1-2 | TRBV4-3 | - | - | TGCGCCAGCAGCCAAGGTTTTCAGGGGCTCTATGGCTACACCTTC | CASSQGFQGLYGYTF
TRBJ2-5 | TRBV12-3/TRBV12-4 | - | - | TGTGCCAGCAGTTTACTCCGGGCTACCCAAGAGACCCAGTACTTC | CASSLLRATQETQYF
TRBJ2-3 | TRBV27 | TRBD2 | few | TGTGCCAGCAGCATAACGGGACTAGCGGGATTCACAGATACGCAGTATTTT | CASSITGLAGFTDTQYF
TRBJ2-7 | TRBV6-2/TRBV6-3 | TRBD2 | - | TGTGCCAGCAGTTACACTAGCGGGAGGAGACACGAGCAGTACTTC | CASSYTSGRRHEQYF
TRBJ2-7 | TRBV12-3/TRBV12-4 | - | - | TGTGCCAGCAGTTTAGCTTCCCGTCACGAGCAGTACTTC | CASSLASRHEQYF
TRBJ2-1 | TRBV5-1 | TRBD1 | - | TGCGCCAGCAGCCAAGTGGACAGGGCCTACAATGAGCAGTTCTTC | CASSQVDRAYNEQFF
TRBJ2-1 | TRBV12-3/TRBV12-4 | TRBD2 | - | TGTGCCAGCAGTTTAGCGGGCGGGAGACCATACAATGAGCAGTTCTTC | CASSLAGGRPYNEQFF
TRBJ2-6 | TRBV14 | - | once | TGTGCCAGCAGCCAATTCCTCTCTGGGGCCAACGTCCTGACTTTC | CASSQFLSGANVLTF
TRBJ2-7 | TRBV7-9 | TRBD2 | - | TGTGCCAGCATCGGGACTAGCGGAAACTACGAGCAGTACTTC | CASIGTSGNYEQYF
TRBJ2-7 | TRBV28 | TRBD2 | - | TGTGCCAGCAGTTCAAGGACAGGAATTCCCCTAGCGGGAGTGCGCGAGCAGTACTTC | CASSSRTGIPLAGVREQYF
TRBJ2-1 | TRBV29-1 | - | few | TGCAGCGTTTCAGGGGGGGCGGCCTACAATGAGCAGTTCTTC | CSVSGGAAYNEQFF
TRBJ2-7 | TRBV20-1 | TRBD2 | many | TGCAGTGCTAGACTACCTCAAGCTAGCGGGCGGAGATACGAGCAGTACTTC | CSARLPQASGRRYEQYF
TRBJ2-7 | TRBV2 | - | - | TGTGCCAGCAGTGAGAGGCGGCAGAGCTCCTACGAGCAGTACTTC | CASSERRQSSYEQYF
TRBJ2-5 | TRBV29-1 | - | - | TGCGGCGTTGAAAATCAGAGGGGGGTCATTGAGGAGACCCAGTACTTC | CGVENQRGVIEETQYF
TRBJ2-4 | TRBV7-3 | TRBD1 | - | TGTGCCAGCAGCGCCACTCCGGGACAGGGGGCGCAACAGTACTTC | CASSATPGQGAQQYF
TRBJ2-5 | TRBV24-1 | - | - | TGTGCCACCAGTGATTTGCAAAGCCCGGGTAGACAAGAGACCCAGTACTTC | CATSDLQSPGRQETQYF
TRBJ2-7 | TRBV5-1 | TRBD2 | - | TGCGCCAGCAGCTTGGTTCCCCCAGCGGGAGGGCTTCCCTACGAGCAGTACTTC | CASSLVPPAGGLPYEQYF
TRBJ2-3 | TRBV7-2 | TRBD2 | - | TGTGCCAGCAGCCAAGAGAGGGCTAGCGGGAGATCCGATACGCAGTATTTT | CASSQERASGRSDTQYF
TRBJ2-5 | TRBV28 | - | - | TGTGCCAGCAGTTCTTACAGGTTTCGTGAGACCCAGTACTTC | CASSSYRFRETQYF
TRBJ2-4 | TRBV7-2 | - | - | TGTGCCAGCAGCTTAAGGAGTGGGGGGCGGGAGCAGTACTTC | CASSLRSGGREQYF
TRBJ2-7 | TRBV6-2/TRBV6-3 | TRBD1 | - | TGTGCCAGCAGTTACGGGACAGGTCGACTAGGGAGCTCGGGCGAGCAGTACTTC | CASSYGTGRLGSSGEQYF
TRBJ2-7 | TRBV21-1 | - | - | TGTGCCAGCAGCGAACGTATATTAGCGGAGAGCTCCTACAATGAGCAGTACTTC | CASSERILAESSYNEQYF
TRBJ1-2 | TRBV20-1 | - | - | TGCAGTGCTAGCGCGCTACAGACTGCCTATGGCTACACCTTC | CSASALQTAYGYTF
TRBJ2-3 | TRBV29-1 | - | - | TGCAGCGCCGAAGATGGATATTTCACAGATACGCAGTATTTT | CSAEDGYFTDTQYF
TRBJ2-7 | TRBV10-3 | - | - | TGTGCCATCAGTGATCCCCACGGAGCGGCCTCCTACGAGCAGTACTTC | CAISDPHGAASYEQYF
TRBJ1-5 | TRBV20-1 | - | - | TGCAGTGCTGGGGCACACGTCAAGCAGCCCCAGCATTTT | CSAGAHVKQPQHF
TRBJ2-2 | TRBV11-2 | - | - | TGTGCCAGCAGCGAACAGGGAATCGGGACCGGGGAGCTGTTTTTT | CASSEQGIGTGELFF
TRBJ2-1 | TRBV7-2 | - | - | TGTGCCAGCAGCTTCGACAGAAGCTACAATGAGCAGTTCTTC | CASSFDRSYNEQFF
TRBJ1-2 | TRBV12-3/TRBV12-4 | - | few | TGTGCCAGCATGGAGGGTATTGAGTATGGCCACACCTTC | CASMEGIEYGHTF
TRBJ2-2 | TRBV7-2 | - | - | TGTGCCAGCAGCATCGGCCCTCGCAGGGAGCTGTTTTTT | CASSIGPRRELFF
TRBJ2-3 | TRBV28 | TRBD2 | - | TGTGCCAGCTTTAGCGGGATTAAAGATACGCAGTATTTT | CASFSGIKDTQYF
TRBJ2-1 | TRBV3-1 | - | many | TGTGCCAGCAGCCAAGGACTAGGACAGTGGGGCAATGAGCAGTTCTTC | CASSQGLGQWGNEQFF
TRBJ1-1 | TRBV11-2 | TRBD1 | - | TGTGCCAGCAGCGTGGGACAGGGGAACACTGAAGCTTTCTTT | CASSVGQGNTEAFF
TRBJ2-4 | TRBV12-3/TRBV12-4 | TRBD1 | - | TGTGCCAGCAGCCCAGGGACAGGACAAGCCAAAAACATTCAGTACTTC | CASSPGTGQAKNIQYF
TRBJ1-1 | TRBV3-1 | - | - | TGTGCCAGCAGGACAAGGATGAACACTGAAGCTTTCTTT | CASRTRMNTEAFF
TRBJ2-7 | TRBV18 | TRBD1 | few | TGTGCCAGCTCCCCGGGACAGTCTGCAAACGAGCAGTACTTC | CASSPGQSANEQYF
TRBJ2-3 | TRBV10-1 | TRBD1 | - | TGCGCCAGCAAGGGGGACAGGGACCCAGATACGCAGTATTTT | CASKGDRDPDTQYF
TRBJ2-3 | TRBV27 | - | - | TGCGCCAGCAGCTGGTCCGGGGATCAAAATACGCAGTATTTT | CASSWSGDQNTQYF
TRBJ2-7 | TRBV12-3/TRBV12-4 | - | - | TGTGCCAGCAGTTTAGGCAGGGTTGACTACGAGCAGTACTTC | CASSLGRVDYEQYF
TRBJ2-1 | TRBV20-1 | TRBD1 | - | TGCAGTGCTCATGAACCGGGACAGGGGTACAATGAGCAGTTCTTC | CSAHEPGQGYNEQFF
TRBJ2-3 | TRBV4-1 | - | - | TGCGCCAGCAGCCGCCCCCCGGGGGTTGTTTTCCCAGATACGCAGTATTTT | CASSRPPGVVFPDTQYF
TRBJ2-4 | TRBV12-5 | - | once | TGTGCTAGTGGTTTGGTGAAGGGTCTTTACCTAGCCAAAAACATTCAGTACTTC | CASGLVKGLYLAKNIQYF
TRBJ1-1 | TRBV5-5 | - | few | TGTGCCAGCAGCTTGGACTGGAAATGGGCCACTGAAGCTTTCTTT | CASSLDWKWATEAFF
TRBJ2-5 | TRBV11-2 | TRBD2 | - | TGTGCCAGCAGCTCTGTAGCGGGATGGAACAATGAGCAGTACTTC | CASSSVAGWNNEQYF
TRBJ2-3 | TRBV20-1 | - | - | TGCTGTGCTCCGGGACCGTTTAATTCAGATACGCAGTATTTT | CCAPGPFNSDTQYF
TRBJ2-1 | TRBV15 | - | - | TGTGCCACCAGCAGAGGATTTCAGGAATCTGAGCAGTTCTTC | CATSRGFQESEQFF
TRBJ1-6 | TRBV20-1 | - | - | TGCAGTGCTAGAGATCCTGGGCAGGGGAGGCCCCTCCACTTT | CSARDPGQGRPLHF